Sequencing of this TCR beta chain was carried out in a study of cytomegalovirus exposure and HLA in healthy donors. PCR primers comprised 60 Vbeta and 13 Jbeta primers. The protocol was immunoSEQ multiplex PCR, while the TCRdb copy is restricted to in-frame clones and leaves out a portion. The data contain 90,000 to 100,000 clones, about 81% of them singletons. The germline CDR1 and CDR2 sequences are MDHEN and SYDVKM. CDR3 length: 17 amino acids. Trimming removed 6 bases from V and 5 bases from J; junction bases left unmatched: 14. To note about this clone: Its antigen remains unknown.

Overall study findings and caveats: Follow-up analysis found HLA locus-dependent TCR association rates, highest for DRB1 and lowest for HLA-C. It has been reported that TCR beta sequences accurately predicted the HLA-A and HLA-B alleles of most subjects. Exclusion as indistinguishable affected some V segments, including TRBV6-2 and TRBV6-3.

V gene TRBV28 combines with J gene TRBJ2-7; 12 bases map to TRBD2. Source material: PBMCs. The clonotype was recovered from a woman aged 40 to 50 in good health and CMV-seronegative. The CDR3 DNA reads TGTGCCAGCAGCCGCCATTCAGGACTAGCGGGATTCGACGAGCAGTACTTC. Translation: CASSRHSGLAGFDEQYF.